This record concerns one TCR beta chain sequence. Profiling relied on immunoSEQ multiplex PCR, and the TCRdb table lists in-frame clones only, not all of them. This sample yields about 260,000 clones, of which 75% to 95% are seen a single time; 2% to 3% belongs to the top ten. Trimming cost V 3 bases and J 0 bases; bases outside gene matches: 5. The CDR3 loop spans 15 amino acids. Germline CDR1 reads SGHAT; CDR2 reads FQNNGV. This specimen comes from a study of blood T cell repertoires in COVID-19. For the study at large: Samples taken during acute and convalescent COVID-19 were collected in the United States, Italy and Spain.

This TCR came from a person between 18 and 30 years old with COVID-19, enrolled during active disease. The material sequenced was peripheral blood. The chain recombines TRBV11-2 with TRBJ2-7; the match to TRBD2 covers 7 bases. CDR3 in DNA: TGTGCCAGCAGCTTGGGGCGGGAGCCCTCCTACGAGCAGTACTTC. This codes for CASSLGREPSYEQYF.